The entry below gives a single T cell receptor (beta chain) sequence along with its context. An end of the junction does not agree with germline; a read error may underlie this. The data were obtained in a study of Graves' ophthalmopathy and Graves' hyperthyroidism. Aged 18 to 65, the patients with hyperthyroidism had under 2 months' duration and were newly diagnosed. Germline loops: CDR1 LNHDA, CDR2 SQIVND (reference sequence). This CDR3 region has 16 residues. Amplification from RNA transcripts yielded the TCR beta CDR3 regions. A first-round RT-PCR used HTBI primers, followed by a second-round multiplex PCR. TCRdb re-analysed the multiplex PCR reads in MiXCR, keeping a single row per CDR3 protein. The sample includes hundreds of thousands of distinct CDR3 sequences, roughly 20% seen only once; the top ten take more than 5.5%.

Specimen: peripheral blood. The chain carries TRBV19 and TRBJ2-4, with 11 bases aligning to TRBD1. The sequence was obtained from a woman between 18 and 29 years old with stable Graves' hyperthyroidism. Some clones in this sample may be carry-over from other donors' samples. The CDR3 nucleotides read TGTGCCAGTAGTCCTAGGACAGGGGGCCTCAAAAACATTAAGTACTTC. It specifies CASSPRTGGLKNIKYF.